This note documents a single T cell receptor beta chain sequence. This sample is drawn from a study of blood T cell repertoires in COVID-19. Study members were between about 18 and 100 years old and lived in 24 US regions. The recovered donors of Cohort 3 showed two negative PCRs, clearance, or symptom resolution. How the authors handled the data: Amplification with reference gene primers provided the estimates of nucleated cell counts. The method was immunoSEQ multiplex PCR; TCRdb's version includes in-frame clones alone and lacks a portion of them. Clone size and V and J calls were adopted from that table, with D and trimming inferred from the DNA. The sample carries about 300,000 clones, approximately 91% recorded once. The sequence was obtained from a woman in her forties who had recovered from COVID-19. The sequenced sample consisted of PBMCs or T cells enriched from blood (not recorded which).

This CDR3 is CASSDCRDRGRDTEAFF. In DNA form, the CDR3 reads TGTGCCAGCAGTGATTGCCGGGACAGGGGGAGGGACACTGAAGCTTTCTTT. The chain recombines TRBV6-4 with TRBJ1-1, with 11 bases that match TRBD1. CDR3 length equals 17 residues. V dropped 3 bases and J dropped 3; count of bases not matched to a gene: 9. CDR1 is MRHNA and CDR2 is SNTAGT in the germline V gene.